This T cell receptor (beta chain) was retrieved from a study of blood T cell repertoires in COVID-19. As processed by the authors: The authors estimated nucleated cell counts from reference gene primer amplification. Using immunoSEQ multiplex PCR, the repertoire was profiled, and TCRdb retains in-frame clones only, with some absent. V, J and clone size were drawn from that table, and D and trimming were deduced from the DNA. Found here are roughly 200,000 clones, over 60% of them singletons; the top ten hold 4.5% to 7%. This receptor was obtained from a woman in her sixties or seventies with acute or convalescent COVID-19. Source material: peripheral blood.

The CDR3 loop reads CASSFIEWGSSYGYTF. CDR3 DNA: TGTGCCAGCAGTTTCATTGAGTGGGGCAGTTCCTATGGCTACACCTTC. The chain is built from TRBV6-5 and TRBJ1-2; tentative D call: TRBD1 (5 bases). The V end lost 4 bases, the J end lost 4 bases, and 19 bases lay between the germline ends. Looked up from germline, CDR1 is MNHEY and CDR2 is SVGAGI. The CDR3 runs to 16 residues.